The 14 T cell receptor beta chains below come from one sample, sequenced in a study of vaccination effects on CD4 cells after COVID-19. These receptors have no known antigen. Within the ViraFEST assay, antigen-specific CD4+ T cells underwent expansion with viral peptide pools prior to sequencing. When around nine days of culture had elapsed, CD4+ T cells were isolated. Participants got two doses of BNT162b2 or mRNA-1273 vaccine. The data were produced by immunoSEQ multiplex PCR, yet TCRdb's version contains in-frame clones alone and is incomplete. Of about 69,000 clones listed, around 74% are singletons. The material was CD4+ T cells from PBMCs cultured with HCoV-229E spike peptides, obtained after COVID-19 vaccination. The receptors derive from a human donor who received a COVID-19 vaccine.

The chain recombines TRBV4-1 with TRBJ1-3; TRBD1 might be the D (5 bases). Germline V gene sequence: CDR1 MGHRA, CDR2 YSYEKL. V lost 3 bases and J lost 4, with 16 bases in between. The CDR3 is made up of 16 amino acids. CDR3 sequence: CASSHPGRQVGNTIYF. In nucleotides, the CDR3 is TGCGCCAGCAGCCATCCGGGACGGCAGGTCGGAAACACCATATATTTT.

Only a few counts were recorded for this clone. This chain uses TRBV5-4 with TRBJ1-3; the D is unclear. With 2 bases removed from V and 4 bases from J, the gap between germline ends came to 7 bases. The CDR3 contains 13 residues. Germline V CDR1 and CDR2: SGHNT, YYREEE (reference sequence). The CDR3 spells CASSFRSGNTIYF. DNA of the CDR3: TGTGCCAGCAGCTTCAGATCCGGAAACACCATATATTTT.

The CDR3 DNA reads TGCGCCAGCAGCCCCTCTACAGGGGCCAAAAACATTCAGTACTTC. Translation gives CASSPSTGAKNIQYF. The chain links TRBV5-1 to TRBJ2-4, with D tentatively TRBD1 (6 bases). The CDR3 sequence is 15 residues long. Per germline, CDR1 SGHRS and CDR2 YFSETQ. V was clipped by 4 bases and J by 1 base, with 12 bases between them.

This clone was seen a few times. The V gene is TRBV18, the J gene TRBJ2-1, with 13 bases that match TRBD2. Looked up from germline, CDR1 is KGHSH and CDR2 is LQKENI. There are 15 residues in the CDR3. The ends lost 3 bases at V and 10 bases at J; junction bases unmatched: 6. CDR3 in amino acids: CASSPGTSGVREQFF. The CDR3 region has the DNA TGTGCCAGCTCACCTGGGACTAGCGGGGTTCGGGAGCAGTTCTTC.

This clone appeared once. The chain is built from TRBV4-1 and TRBJ2-1; D gene uncertain. CDR1 is MGHRA and CDR2 is YSYEKL in the germline V gene. The CDR3 loop spans 17 amino acids. The V gene lost 0 bases and the J gene lost 0 bases, with 12 bases spanning the gap. CDR3 sequence: CASSQDPGKSSYNEQFF. The CDR3 region has the DNA TGCGCCAGCAGCCAAGACCCCGGCAAAAGCTCCTACAATGAGCAGTTCTTC.

The V gene is TRBV7-9, the J gene TRBJ1-2, with D perhaps matching TRBD1 (5 bases). CDR1 is SEHNR and CDR2 is FQNEAQ in the germline V gene (reference sequence). The V end lost 5 bases, the J end lost 5 bases, and 15 bases lay between the germline ends. This CDR3 spans 14 amino acids. The CDR3 DNA reads as TGTGCCAGCAGCCGGGCAGGGATTAGGTATGGCTACACCTTC. Amino acids: CASSRAGIRYGYTF.

V is TRBV9 and J is TRBJ1-4; 8 bases line up with TRBD1. This CDR3 contains 17 residues. From germline, CDR1 is SGDLS and CDR2 YYNGEE. V lost 4 bases to trimming and J lost 8 bases; unmatched junction nucleotides: 16. CDR3 coding DNA: TGTGCCAGCAGCCTAGGGGCCCAGGACAGGGCTAGAGAAAAACTGTTTTTT. It encodes CASSLGAQDRAREKLFF.

This chain connects TRBV27 to TRBJ2-1, with D possibly TRBD2 on 6 matching bases. CDR3 size: 16 residues. V was shortened by 4 bases and J by 2 bases, with 15 bases between the two germline ends. Germline values: CDR1 MNHEY, CDR2 SMNVEV (reference sequence). This CDR3 is CASSSPAGPTYNEQFF. In DNA, the CDR3 is TGTGCCAGCAGTTCACCAGCGGGCCCCACCTACAATGAGCAGTTCTTC.

The V gene is TRBV19, the J gene TRBJ2-2; weak D call: TRBD1 (5 bases). This CDR3 is built from 14 residues. V dropped 4 bases and J dropped 7 bases, with 13 bases sitting between them. The germline gives CDR1 LNHDA, CDR2 SQIVND (reference sequence). CDR3 coding DNA: TGTGCCAGTAGTAACCAGGGTAGCTACGGGGAGCTGTTTTTT. It yields the protein CASSNQGSYGELFF.

J is TRBJ2-5 and V is TRBV9, with D maybe TRBD2 (7 bases). CDR1 is SGDLS, CDR2 YYNGEE, per germline. Trimming stripped 4 bases from V and 0 bases from J, with 16 bases between. The CDR3 covers 16 residues. CDR3 in DNA: TGTGCCAGCAGCAAGGGGGGGGCCGCGTACCAAGAGACCCAGTACTTC. Translating it yields CASSKGGAAYQETQYF.

The chain combines TRBV5-1 with TRBJ2-7; TRBD1 aligns across 7 bases. The CDR3 is 14 residues long. Germline V gives CDR1 SGHRS, CDR2 YFSETQ. With V trimmed by 4 bases and J by 7 bases, 11 bases remained unmatched. The CDR3 region is CASSASWDRTEQYV. The CDR3 DNA reads as TGCGCCAGCAGCGCCTCTTGGGACAGAACTGAGCAGTACGTC.

The rearrangement uses TRBV6-5 and TRBJ1-1; D unclear. Germline CDR1 MNHEY, CDR2 SVGAGI. This CDR3 has 13 residues. V gave up 2 bases and J gave up 1 base, with 5 bases separating them. CDR3 bases: TGTGCCAGCAGTTACCAGGCGAACACTGAAGCTTTCTTT. Translation gives CASSYQANTEAFF.

The genes are TRBV9 and TRBJ1-3, with TRBD1 as a possible D gene (5 bases). V was trimmed by 0 bases and J by 4 bases, leaving 8 bases between them. This CDR3 is 14 amino acids long. Per germline, CDR1 SGDLS and CDR2 YYNGEE. The CDR3 DNA reads as TGTGCCAGCAGCGTAGAGGGGTCAGGAAACACCATATATTTT. This sequence encodes CASSVEGSGNTIYF.

The chain employs TRBV6-6 and TRBJ2-7, with D perhaps matching TRBD1 or TRBD2 (5 bases each). With 4 bases removed from V and 2 bases from J, the gap between germline ends came to 15 bases. Per the germline V gene, CDR1 is MNHNY and CDR2 is SVGAGI (reference sequence). This CDR3 has 15 amino acids. The CDR3 spells CASSSPRDGTYEQYV. The CDR3 DNA is TGTGCCAGCAGTTCCCCCCGGGACGGGACCTACGAGCAGTACGTC.